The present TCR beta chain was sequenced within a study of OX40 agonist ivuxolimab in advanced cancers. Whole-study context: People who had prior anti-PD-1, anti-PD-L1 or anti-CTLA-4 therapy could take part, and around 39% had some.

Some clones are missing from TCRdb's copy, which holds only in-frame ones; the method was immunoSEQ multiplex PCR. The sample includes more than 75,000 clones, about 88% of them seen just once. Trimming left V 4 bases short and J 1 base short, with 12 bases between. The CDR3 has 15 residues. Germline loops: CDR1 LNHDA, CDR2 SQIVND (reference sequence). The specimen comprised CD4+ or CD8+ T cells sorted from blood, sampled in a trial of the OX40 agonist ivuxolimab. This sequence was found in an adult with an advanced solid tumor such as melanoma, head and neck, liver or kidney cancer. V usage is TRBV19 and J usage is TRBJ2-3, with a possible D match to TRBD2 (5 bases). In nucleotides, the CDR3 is TGTGCCAGTAGTAGGTCACTAGAAGGCACAGATACGCAGTATTTT. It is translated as CASSRSLEGTDTQYF.